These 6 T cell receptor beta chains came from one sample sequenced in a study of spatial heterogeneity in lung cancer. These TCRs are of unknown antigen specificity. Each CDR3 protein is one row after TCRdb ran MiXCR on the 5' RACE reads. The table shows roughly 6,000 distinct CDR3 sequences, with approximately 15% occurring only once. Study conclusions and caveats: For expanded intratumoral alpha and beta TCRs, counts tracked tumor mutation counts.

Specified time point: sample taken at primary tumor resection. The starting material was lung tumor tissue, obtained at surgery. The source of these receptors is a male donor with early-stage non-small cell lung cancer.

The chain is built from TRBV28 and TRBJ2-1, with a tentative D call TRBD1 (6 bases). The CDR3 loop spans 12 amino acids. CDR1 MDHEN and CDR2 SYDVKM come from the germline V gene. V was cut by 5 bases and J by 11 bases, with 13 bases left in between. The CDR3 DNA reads TGTGCCAGCAGTCCCCCGGACAGCAAGCAGTTCTTC. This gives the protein CASSPPDSKQFF.

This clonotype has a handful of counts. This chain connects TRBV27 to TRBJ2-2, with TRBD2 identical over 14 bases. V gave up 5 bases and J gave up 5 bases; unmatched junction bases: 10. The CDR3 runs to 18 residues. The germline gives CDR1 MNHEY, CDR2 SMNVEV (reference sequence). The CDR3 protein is CASSHSGTSGSGTGELFF. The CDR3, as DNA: TGTGCCAGCAGTCACTCCGGGACTAGCGGGAGTGGAACCGGGGAGCTGTTTTTT.

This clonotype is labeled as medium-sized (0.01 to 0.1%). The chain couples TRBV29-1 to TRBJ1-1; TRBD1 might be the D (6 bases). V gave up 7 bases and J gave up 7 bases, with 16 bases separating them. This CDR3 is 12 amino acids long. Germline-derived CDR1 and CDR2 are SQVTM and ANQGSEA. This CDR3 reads CSAALTGNEAFF. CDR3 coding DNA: TGCAGCGCCGCCTTGACAGGCAATGAAGCTTTCTTT.

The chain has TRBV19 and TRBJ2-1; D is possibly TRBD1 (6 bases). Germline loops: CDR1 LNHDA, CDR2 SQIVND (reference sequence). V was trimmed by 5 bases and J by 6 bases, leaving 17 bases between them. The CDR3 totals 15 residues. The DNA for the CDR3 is TGTGCCAGTAGTCCAGGGGACATGGTGTCCAATGAGCAGTTCTTC. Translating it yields CASSPGDMVSNEQFF.

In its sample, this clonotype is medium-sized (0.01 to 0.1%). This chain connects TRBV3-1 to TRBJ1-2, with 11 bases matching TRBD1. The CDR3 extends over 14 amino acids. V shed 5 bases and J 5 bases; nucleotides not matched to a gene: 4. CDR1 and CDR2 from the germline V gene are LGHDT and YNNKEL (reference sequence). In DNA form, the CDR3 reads TGTGCCAGCAGCTACTGGGACAGGGGGTATGGCTACACCTTC. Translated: CASSYWDRGYGYTF.

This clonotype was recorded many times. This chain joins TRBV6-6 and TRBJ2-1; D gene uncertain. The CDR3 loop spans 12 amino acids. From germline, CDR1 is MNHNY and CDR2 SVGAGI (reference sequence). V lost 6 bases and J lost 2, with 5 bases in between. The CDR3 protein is CASSGPYNEQFF. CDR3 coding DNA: TGTGCCAGCAGCGGGCCCTACAATGAGCAGTTCTTC.